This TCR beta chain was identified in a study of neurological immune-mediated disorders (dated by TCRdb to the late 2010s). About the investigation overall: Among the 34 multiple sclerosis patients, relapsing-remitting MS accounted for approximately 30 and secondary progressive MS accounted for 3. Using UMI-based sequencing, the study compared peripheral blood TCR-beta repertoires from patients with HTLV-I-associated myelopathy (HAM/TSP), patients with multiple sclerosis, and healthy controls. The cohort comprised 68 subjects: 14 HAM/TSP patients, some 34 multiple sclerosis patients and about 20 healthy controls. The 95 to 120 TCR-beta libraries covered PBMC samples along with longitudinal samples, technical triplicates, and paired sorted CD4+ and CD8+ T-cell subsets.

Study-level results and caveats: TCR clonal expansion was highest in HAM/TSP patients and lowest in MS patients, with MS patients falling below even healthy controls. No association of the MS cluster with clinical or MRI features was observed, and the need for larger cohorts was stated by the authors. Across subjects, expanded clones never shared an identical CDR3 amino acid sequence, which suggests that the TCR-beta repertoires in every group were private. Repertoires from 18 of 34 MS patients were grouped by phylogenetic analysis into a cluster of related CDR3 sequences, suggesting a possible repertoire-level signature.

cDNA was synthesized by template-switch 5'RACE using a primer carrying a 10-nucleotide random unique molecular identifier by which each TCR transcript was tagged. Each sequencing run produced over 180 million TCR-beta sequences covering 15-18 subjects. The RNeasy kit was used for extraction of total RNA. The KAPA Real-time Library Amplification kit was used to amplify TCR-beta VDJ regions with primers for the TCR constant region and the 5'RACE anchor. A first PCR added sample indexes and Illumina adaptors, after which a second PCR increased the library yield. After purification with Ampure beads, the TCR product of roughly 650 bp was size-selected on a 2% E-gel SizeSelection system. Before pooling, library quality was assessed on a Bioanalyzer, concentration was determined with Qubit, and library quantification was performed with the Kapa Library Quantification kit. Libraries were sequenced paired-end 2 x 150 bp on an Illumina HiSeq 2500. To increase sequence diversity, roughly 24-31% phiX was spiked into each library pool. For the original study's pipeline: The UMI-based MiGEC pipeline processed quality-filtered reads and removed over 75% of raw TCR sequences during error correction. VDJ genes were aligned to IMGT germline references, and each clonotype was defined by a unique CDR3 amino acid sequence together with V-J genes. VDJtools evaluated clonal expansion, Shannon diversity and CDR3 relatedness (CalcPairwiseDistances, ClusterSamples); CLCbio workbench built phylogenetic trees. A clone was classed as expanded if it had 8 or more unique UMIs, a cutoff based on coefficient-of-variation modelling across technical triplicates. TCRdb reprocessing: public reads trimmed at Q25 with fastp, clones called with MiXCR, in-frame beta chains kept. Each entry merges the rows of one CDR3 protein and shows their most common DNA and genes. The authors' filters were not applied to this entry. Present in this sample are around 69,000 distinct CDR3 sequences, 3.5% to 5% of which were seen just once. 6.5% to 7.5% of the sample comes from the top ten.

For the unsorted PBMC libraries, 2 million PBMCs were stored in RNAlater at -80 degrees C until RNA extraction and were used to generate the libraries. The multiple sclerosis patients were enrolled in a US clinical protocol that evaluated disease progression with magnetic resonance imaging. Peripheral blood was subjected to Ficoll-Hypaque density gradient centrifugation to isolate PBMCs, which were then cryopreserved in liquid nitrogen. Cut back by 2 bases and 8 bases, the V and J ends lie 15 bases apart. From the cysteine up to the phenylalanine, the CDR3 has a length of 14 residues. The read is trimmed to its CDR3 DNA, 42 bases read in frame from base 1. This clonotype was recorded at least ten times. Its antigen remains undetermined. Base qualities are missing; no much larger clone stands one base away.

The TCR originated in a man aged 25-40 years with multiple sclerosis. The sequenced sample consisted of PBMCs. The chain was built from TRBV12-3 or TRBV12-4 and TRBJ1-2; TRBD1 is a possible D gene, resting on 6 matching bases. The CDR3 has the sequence CASSLRGHERGYTF. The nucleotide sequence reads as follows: TGTGCCAGCAGTTTACGGGGACACGAAAGGGGCTACACCTTC.